Listed below are T cell receptor beta chains from one sample, sequenced in a study of OX40 agonist ivuxolimab in advanced cancers. Profiled with immunoSEQ multiplex PCR; TCRdb holds only in-frame clones, not every one. The table shows under 50,000 clones, with 88% occurring only once. The sequenced sample was CD4+ or CD8+ T cells sorted from blood, obtained in a trial of the OX40 agonist ivuxolimab. These receptors originate from an adult with an advanced solid tumor such as melanoma, head and neck, liver or kidney cancer. CDR3s include the opening cysteine and the closing phenylalanine or tryptophan. A D gene is named only where the DNA matches it firmly. For some rows the clone size is stated as once, few or many, or as a class when expanded; others skip it.

V	size	D	J	CDR3	DNA
TRBV9	-	TRBD2	TRBJ2-2	CASSVGLPVAGELFF	TGTGCCAGCAGCGTGGGACTACCGGTCGCCGGGGAGCTGTTTTTT
TRBV11-2	-	-	TRBJ2-7	CASRPTGSNYEQYF	TGTGCCAGCAGGCCTACCGGGTCGAACTACGAGCAGTACTTC
TRBV5-4	-	-	TRBJ1-4	CASSLERGASNEKLFF	TGTGCCAGCAGCTTGGAGCGGGGGGCGTCTAATGAAAAACTGTTTTTT
TRBV7-2	-	TRBD2	TRBJ2-3	CASSFTSGGGGGTDTQYF	TGTGCCAGCAGCTTTACTAGCGGGGGGGGCGGAGGCACAGATACGCAGTATTTT
TRBV6-6	-	-	TRBJ2-7	CASRQGSRSYEQYF	TGTGCCAGCAGACAGGGTTCAAGGTCCTACGAGCAGTACTTC
TRBV29-1	-	-	TRBJ2-7	CSVETGYEQYF	TGCAGCGTTGAAACAGGGTACGAGCAGTACTTC
TRBV6-6	-	-	TRBJ2-2	CASRLGTGELFF	TGTGCCAGCAGGCTAGGGACCGGGGAGCTGTTTTTT
TRBV11-2	-	-	TRBJ2-7	CASSLVTAGSYEQYF	TGTGCCAGCAGCTTAGTTACTGCGGGATCCTACGAGCAGTACTTC
TRBV7-2	-	TRBD1	TRBJ2-4	CASSSQGTGKNIQYF	TGTGCCAGCAGCTCACAGGGGACAGGCAAAAACATTCAGTACTTC
TRBV5-1	-	TRBD1	TRBJ1-2	CASSLGQGRDYGYTF	TGCGCCAGCAGCTTGGGACAGGGGCGAGATTATGGCTACACCTTC
TRBV18	-	-	TRBJ2-5	CASSLNSVLKTQYF	TGTGCCAGCTCCCTTAATAGCGTCCTGAAGACCCAGTACTTC
TRBV7-9	once	TRBD2	TRBJ2-3	CASSFSLAGGTDTQYF	TGTGCCAGCAGCTTTTCACTAGCGGGGGGCACAGATACGCAGTATTTT
TRBV5-4	-	TRBD1	TRBJ1-1	CASSRSNRGGTEAFF	TGTGCCAGCAGCCGCAGCAACAGGGGGGGCACTGAAGCTTTCTTT
TRBV18	-	-	TRBJ2-2	CASSPAGVGVQGTGELFF	TGTGCCAGCTCACCAGCGGGAGTAGGGGTTCAGGGGACCGGGGAGCTGTTTTTT
TRBV7-6	-	TRBD2	TRBJ2-1	CASSEEFSGRAALANEQFF	TGTGCCAGCAGCGAAGAGTTTAGCGGGAGGGCCGCCTTAGCCAATGAGCAGTTCTTC
TRBV2	-	-	TRBJ2-3	CASGATDTQYF	TGTGCCAGCGGGGCCACAGATACGCAGTATTTT
TRBV18	-	TRBD1	TRBJ2-7	CASSAGQGFEQYF	TGTGCCAGCTCAGCGGGACAGGGATTCGAGCAGTACTTC
TRBV4-2	-	-	TRBJ1-4	CASRPGLDNEKLFF	TGTGCCAGCAGACCGGGGCTGGATAATGAAAAACTGTTTTTT
TRBV4-1	-	-	TRBJ2-2	CASSQLYTGELFF	TGCGCCAGCAGCCAACTGTACACCGGGGAGCTGTTTTTT
TRBV2	-	-	TRBJ1-6	CASSSERQRASPLHF	TGTGCCAGCAGTTCGGAGAGGCAAAGGGCTTCACCCCTCCACTTT
TRBV6-1	-	-	TRBJ2-1	CASSPRRPGEQFF	TGTGCCAGCAGTCCCCGGAGGCCTGGGGAGCAGTTCTTC
TRBV29-1	-	-	TRBJ2-3	CSGAATDTQYF	TGCAGCGGGGCGGCGACAGATACGCAGTATTTT
TRBV9	-	-	TRBJ1-1	CASSSRTVNTEAFF	TGTGCCAGCAGCAGCCGGACCGTGAACACTGAAGCTTTCTTT
TRBV30	-	TRBD2	TRBJ2-1	CACRRGGLSNEQFF	TGTGCCTGCCGGCGGGGGGGCCTCTCCAATGAGCAGTTCTTC
TRBV5-1	-	TRBD1	TRBJ2-7	CASSSAGQGTYEQYF	TGCGCCAGCAGCTCAGCGGGACAGGGAACCTACGAGCAGTACTTC
TRBV4-2	-	TRBD2	TRBJ2-5	CASSPGLAGGPLQETQYF	TGTGCCAGCAGCCCAGGACTAGCGGGAGGTCCCCTCCAAGAGACCCAGTACTTC
TRBV30	once	-	TRBJ2-5	CAWTASSETQYF	TGTGCCTGGACCGCGAGTAGCGAGACCCAGTACTTC
TRBV7-6	-	-	TRBJ2-3	CASSLVGDRGDTQYF	TGTGCCAGCAGCTTAGTAGGCGACAGAGGAGATACGCAGTATTTT
TRBV10-2	-	TRBD2	TRBJ2-7	CASSETSGRNEQYF	TGCGCCAGCAGTGAGACTAGCGGGAGGAACGAGCAGTACTTC
TRBV15	-	TRBD1	TRBJ2-7	CATSRDLGQPYEQYF	TGTGCCACCAGCAGAGATCTGGGACAGCCCTACGAGCAGTACTTC
TRBV4-1	-	TRBD1	TRBJ1-4	CASSHLTRGQGGREKLFF	TGCGCCAGCAGCCACCTGACCCGGGGACAGGGTGGGAGGGAAAAACTGTTTTTT
TRBV28	-	-	TRBJ1-1	CASREWGAEAFF	TGTGCCAGCAGAGAATGGGGCGCTGAAGCTTTCTTT
TRBV7-2	few	TRBD2	TRBJ2-1	CASSFFLAGSNEQFF	TGTGCCAGCAGCTTCTTCCTAGCGGGGAGTAATGAGCAGTTCTTC
TRBV9	-	TRBD1	TRBJ1-2	CASSSRGDRGADGYTF	TGTGCCAGCAGCTCCCGAGGGGACAGGGGGGCTGATGGCTACACCTTC
TRBV9	-	-	TRBJ2-7	CASSIGGESYEQYF	TGTGCCAGCAGTATTGGAGGGGAAAGCTACGAGCAGTACTTC
TRBV5-5	-	-	TRBJ1-1	CASSLVPNTEAFF	TGTGCCAGCAGCTTGGTCCCAAACACTGAAGCTTTCTTT
TRBV10-3	-	-	TRBJ2-7	CAISEGGTRYEQYF	TGTGCCATCAGTGAGGGGGGGACTCGATACGAGCAGTACTTC
TRBV11-2	few	TRBD1	TRBJ1-6	CASSVDRGGPPLHF	TGTGCCAGCAGCGTGGACAGGGGAGGTCCACCCCTCCACTTT
TRBV28	-	TRBD1	TRBJ2-7	CASSPPGQGAHEQYF	TGTGCCAGCAGTCCGCCGGGACAGGGGGCCCACGAGCAGTACTTC
TRBV30	-	TRBD2	TRBJ2-5	CAWTTGGETQYF	TGTGCCTGGACAACGGGGGGAGAGACCCAGTACTTC
TRBV6-5	-	TRBD1	TRBJ2-1	CASSYGTGGGYDEQFF	TGTGCCAGCAGTTACGGGACAGGGGGGGGTTACGATGAGCAGTTCTTC
TRBV11-2	few	-	TRBJ2-5	CASSFSTGSEETQYF	TGTGCCAGCAGCTTTAGCACGGGATCGGAAGAGACCCAGTACTTC
TRBV4-3	once	-	TRBJ1-5	CASSQDITRNQPQHF	TGCGCCAGCAGCCAAGATATCACCCGCAATCAGCCCCAGCATTTT
TRBV2	-	TRBD1	TRBJ2-5	CASSFSPPRGRETQYF	TGTGCCAGCAGTTTCTCACCTCCCAGGGGGCGAGAGACCCAGTACTTC
TRBV9	-	-	TRBJ2-3	CASSVAPTDTQYF	TGTGCCAGCAGCGTAGCGCCCACAGATACGCAGTATTTT
TRBV7-9	-	TRBD1	TRBJ1-4	CASSRTGNTNEKLFF	TGTGCCAGCAGCCGGACAGGGAATACTAATGAAAAACTGTTTTTT
TRBV7-2	-	-	TRBJ1-1	CASSLKAQGLGEAFF	TGTGCCAGCAGCTTAAAAGCCCAGGGGCTGGGTGAAGCTTTCTTT
TRBV7-9	-	TRBD1	TRBJ1-1	CASSLGTGGHNYFTEAFF	TGTGCCAGCAGCTTAGGGACAGGGGGCCATAACTACTTCACTGAAGCTTTCTTT
TRBV9	few	-	TRBJ1-6	CASSVTGMDSPLHF	TGTGCCAGCAGCGTAACAGGGATGGATTCACCCCTCCACTTT